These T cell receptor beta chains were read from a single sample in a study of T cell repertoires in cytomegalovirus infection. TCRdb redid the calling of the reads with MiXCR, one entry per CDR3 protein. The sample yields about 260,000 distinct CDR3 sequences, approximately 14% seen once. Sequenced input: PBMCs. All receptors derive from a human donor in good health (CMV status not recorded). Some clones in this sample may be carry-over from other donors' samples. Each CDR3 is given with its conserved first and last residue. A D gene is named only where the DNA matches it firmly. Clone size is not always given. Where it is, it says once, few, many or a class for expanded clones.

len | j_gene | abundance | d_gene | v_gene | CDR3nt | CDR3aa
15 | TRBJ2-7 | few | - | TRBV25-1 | TGTGCCAGCAGTGAAGGGAGAGGATATTTCCACGAGCAGTACTTC | CASSEGRGYFHEQYF
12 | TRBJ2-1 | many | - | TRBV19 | TGTGCCAGTAAAGGTTCGGTCGGCGAGCAGTTCTTC | CASKGSVGEQFF
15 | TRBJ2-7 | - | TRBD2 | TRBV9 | TGTGCCAGCAGCGTAGGCGGGAGGGCCGGCTACGAGCAGTACTTC | CASSVGGRAGYEQYF
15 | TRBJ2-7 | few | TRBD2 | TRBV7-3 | TGTGCCAGCAGCACAGCGGGGGGGTTATCCTACGAGCAGTACTTC | CASSTAGGLSYEQYF
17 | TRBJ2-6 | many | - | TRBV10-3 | TGTGCCATCAGTGAAAGGGACACACCCTCTGGGGCCAACGTCCTGACTTTC | CAISERDTPSGANVLTF
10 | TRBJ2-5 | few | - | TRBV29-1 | TGCAGCGTTGGAATGGCTACCCAGTACTTC | CSVGMATQYF
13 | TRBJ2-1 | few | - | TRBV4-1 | TGCGCCAGCAGCCAAGATCCCGCGGGCACGCAGTTCTTC | CASSQDPAGTQFF
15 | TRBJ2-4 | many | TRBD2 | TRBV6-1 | TGTGCCAGCAGCCCCACGGGAGGGGGCAAAAACATTCAGTACTTC | CASSPTGGGKNIQYF
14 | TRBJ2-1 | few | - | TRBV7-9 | TGTGCCAGCAGCTTAACAGACCCGAGGAATGAGCAGTTCTTC | CASSLTDPRNEQFF
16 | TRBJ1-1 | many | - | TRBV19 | TGTGCCAGTAGTCCCCGGACAGCCGCGAGGAGCACTGAAGCTTTCTTT | CASSPRTAARSTEAFF
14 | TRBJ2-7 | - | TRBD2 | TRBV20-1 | TGCAGTGCTAGGGGGACTAGCGGGGTGCACGAGCAGTACTTC | CSARGTSGVHEQYF
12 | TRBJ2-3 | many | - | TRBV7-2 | TGTGCCAGCAGCTTGACGAGAAATACGCAGTATTTT | CASSLTRNTQYF
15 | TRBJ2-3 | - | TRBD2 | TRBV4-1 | TGCGCCAGCAGCCTCGGACTAGCGGGGATCGATACGCAGTATTTT | CASSLGLAGIDTQYF
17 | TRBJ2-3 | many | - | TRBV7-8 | TGTGCCAGCAGCCCCGCGACCGGAACAACTCGCACAGATACGCAGTATTTT | CASSPATGTTRTDTQYF
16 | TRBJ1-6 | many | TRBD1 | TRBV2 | TGTGCCAGCAGTGAACAGGGGACAGGACATAATTCACCCCTCCACTTT | CASSEQGTGHNSPLHF
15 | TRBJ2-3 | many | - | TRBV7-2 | TGTGCCAGCAGCGCCCGCAGACCTAGCACAGATACGCAGTATTTT | CASSARRPSTDTQYF
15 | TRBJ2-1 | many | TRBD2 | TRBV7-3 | TGTGCCAGCAGCCCGACTAGCGTTCAGTACAATGAGCAGTTCTTC | CASSPTSVQYNEQFF
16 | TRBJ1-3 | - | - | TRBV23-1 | TGCGCCAGCAGTCAAAAAAGGACACACTCTGGAAACACCATATATTTT | CASSQKRTHSGNTIYF
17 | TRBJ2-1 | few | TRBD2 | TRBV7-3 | TGTGCCAGCAGCTCCCTTAGCGGGAGTCTTTCTTCCAATGAGCAGTTCTTC | CASSSLSGSLSSNEQFF
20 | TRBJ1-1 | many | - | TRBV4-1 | TGCGCCAGCAGCCAAGCAGAGGGGCGACAGCTAGGGATTATGAACACTGAAGCTTTCTTT | CASSQAEGRQLGIMNTEAFF
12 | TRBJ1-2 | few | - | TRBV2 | TGTGCCAGCGTGGGGCTGAACTATGGCTACACCTTC | CASVGLNYGYTF
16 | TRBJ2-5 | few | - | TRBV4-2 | TGTGCCAGCAGCCAAGTTCTCGGGGAACCTTGGGAGACCCAGTACTTC | CASSQVLGEPWETQYF
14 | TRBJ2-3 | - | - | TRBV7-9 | TGTGCCAGCAGCTTCTTACTGGACGTAGATACGCAGTATTTT | CASSFLLDVDTQYF
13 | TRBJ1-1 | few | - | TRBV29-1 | TGCAGCGTTCTGGGCCTTTTGAACACTGAAGCTTTCTTT | CSVLGLLNTEAFF
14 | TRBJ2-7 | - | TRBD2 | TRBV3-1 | TGTGCCAGCAGCCCAGCGGGAGGGGTTTACGAGCAGTACTTC | CASSPAGGVYEQYF
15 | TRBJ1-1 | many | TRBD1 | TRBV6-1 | TGTGCCAGCACCAGGGAGCCGACAGGGTGGACTGAAGCTTTCTTT | CASTREPTGWTEAFF
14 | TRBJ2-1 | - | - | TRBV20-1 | TGCAGTGCCCCCACCCGGGGCGCCCACAATGAGCAGTTCTTC | CSAPTRGAHNEQFF
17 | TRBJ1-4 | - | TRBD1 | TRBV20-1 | TGCAGTGCTAGAGATCGCCTCCGGCGACAGGGGGCCGAAAAACTGTTTTTT | CSARDRLRRQGAEKLFF
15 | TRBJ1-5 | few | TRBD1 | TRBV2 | TGTGCCAGCAGTGGCTTTCGCCAGGGGGGTCAGCCCCAGCATTTT | CASSGFRQGGQPQHF
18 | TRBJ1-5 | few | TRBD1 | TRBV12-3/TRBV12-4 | TGTGCCAGCAGTTCCTCGGGACAGGGGGGAATACTGTGGCAGCCCCAGCATTTT | CASSSSGQGGILWQPQHF
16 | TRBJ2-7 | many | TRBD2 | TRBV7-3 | TGTGCCAGCAGCTTAACAGGGACTAGCGGGAGTGGCGAGCAGTACTTC | CASSLTGTSGSGEQYF
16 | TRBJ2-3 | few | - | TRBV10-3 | TGTGCCATCAGTGAGACCCCGACAGCCAGCACAGATACGCAGTATTTT | CAISETPTASTDTQYF
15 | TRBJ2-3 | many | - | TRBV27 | TGTGCCAGCGGAAGTTGGAGGGCTAGCACAGATACGCAGTATTTT | CASGSWRASTDTQYF
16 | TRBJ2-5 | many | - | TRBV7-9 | TGTGCCAGCAGCTTAAGGCAGCCCTCGCCCCAAGAGACCCAGTACTTC | CASSLRQPSPQETQYF
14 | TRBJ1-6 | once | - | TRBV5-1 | TGCGCCAGCAGTCGGGACGGTGATCTTTCACCCCTCCACTTT | CASSRDGDLSPLHF
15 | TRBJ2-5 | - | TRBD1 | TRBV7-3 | TGTGCCAGCAGCTCGACAGGGGGCGCGGTGGAGACCCAGTACTTC | CASSSTGGAVETQYF
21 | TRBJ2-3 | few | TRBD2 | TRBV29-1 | TGCAGCGCCTACGCGGGGGGGGAAGTGGCGGGAGCTTACCAGGCGACAGATACGCAGTATTTT | CSAYAGGEVAGAYQATDTQYF
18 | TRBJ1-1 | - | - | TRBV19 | TGTGCCAGTAGTATCCCTCGCAGGGCGGCCTCCATGAACACTGAAGCTTTCTTT | CASSIPRRAASMNTEAFF
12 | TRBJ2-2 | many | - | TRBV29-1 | TGCACCTTCGAGGGCAGCACCGGGGAGCTGTTTTTT | CTFEGSTGELFF
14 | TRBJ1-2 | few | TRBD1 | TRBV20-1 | TGCAGTGCTAGAGTGGTAGGGGGCGTCGATGGCTACACCTTC | CSARVVGGVDGYTF
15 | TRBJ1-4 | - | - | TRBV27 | TGTGCCAGCAGCAGAAGGGACCGCGAGGGAGAAAAACTGTTTTTT | CASSRRDREGEKLFF
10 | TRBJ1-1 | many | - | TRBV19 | TGTGCCAGTAAAAACACTGAAGCTTTCTTT | CASKNTEAFF
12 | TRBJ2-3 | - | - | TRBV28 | TGTGCCAGCAGTGGCTACTCAGATACGCAGTATTTT | CASSGYSDTQYF
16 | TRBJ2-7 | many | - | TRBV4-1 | TGCGCCAGCAGCCAAGCTCCTCAGGGGTCTTTTTACGAGCAGTACTTC | CASSQAPQGSFYEQYF
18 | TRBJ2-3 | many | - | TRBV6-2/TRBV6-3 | TGTGCCAGCAGTAAGCCGGGAAAAGGGGTCGCCTTCACAGATACGCAGTATTTT | CASSKPGKGVAFTDTQYF
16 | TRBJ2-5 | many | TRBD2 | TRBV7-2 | TGTGCCAGCACCCGCGAGGGAGGGAGACCGAAAGAGACCCAGTACTTC | CASTREGGRPKETQYF
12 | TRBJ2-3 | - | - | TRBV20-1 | TGCAGTGCAGACCCCAGGGGAGATACGCAGTATTTT | CSADPRGDTQYF
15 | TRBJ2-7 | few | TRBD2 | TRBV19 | TGTGCCAGTAGGCCTAGCGGGGTATTGAATTACGAGCAGTACTTC | CASRPSGVLNYEQYF
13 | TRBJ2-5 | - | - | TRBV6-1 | TGTGCCAGCAGTGAGTTGTACCAAGAGACCCAGTACTTC | CASSELYQETQYF
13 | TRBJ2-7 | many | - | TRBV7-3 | TGTGCCAGCAGCTTACTGGTAGCAGGCGAGCAGTACTTC | CASSLLVAGEQYF
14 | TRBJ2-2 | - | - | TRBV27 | TGTGCCAGCAGATGGGGAAGGAACACCGGGGAGCTGTTTTTT | CASRWGRNTGELFF